The 8 T cell receptor beta chains in this list originate from one sample, sequenced in a study of regulatory T cells in long-lasting Graves disease. Time point: newly diagnosed GD, antithyroid drugs for less than 3 months. TCR sequences were obtained from RNA taken from PBMCs. For TCR beta, libraries came from iRepertoire HTBI primers and Arm-PCR of CDR3 regions. TCRdb re-analysed the multiplex PCR reads in MiXCR, keeping a single row per CDR3 protein. The repertoire holds hundreds of thousands of distinct CDR3 sequences, 16% seen once, with roughly 29% in the top ten. These same data were also listed under a study on T cells in Graves' hyperthyroidism and ophthalmopathy.

The sequenced sample was peripheral blood mononuclear cells (PBMCs), obtained at new diagnosis, from a patient treated with antithyroid drugs. The receptors come from a man aged 35 to 55 with Graves disease.

This chain joins TRBV20-1 and TRBJ2-7; a weak D match, TRBD1 (5 bases). V shed 6 bases and J shed 2 bases, with 11 bases lying between them. In germline, CDR1 is DFQATT, CDR2 SNEGSKA (reference sequence). CDR3 size: 12 residues. CDR3 nucleotides: TGCAGTGCAACGGACAAGGCCTACGAGCAGTACTTC. Protein sequence: CSATDKAYEQYF.

A few counts support this clonotype. V gene TRBV29-1 combines with J gene TRBJ1-1; perhaps TRBD1 as D (5 bases). This CDR3 comprises 11 residues. In germline, CDR1 is SQVTM, CDR2 ANQGSEA. V lost 3 bases and J 10 bases, leaving 12 bases between the germline ends. CDR3 protein: CSVDSGSPAFF. The CDR3 DNA follows: TGCAGCGTTGATTCAGGGAGCCCAGCTTTCTTT.

This clonotype showed up many times. The V and J genes are TRBV2 and TRBJ1-1, with 7 positions matching TRBD1. The germline gives CDR1 SNHLY, CDR2 FYNNEI. The CDR3 has 17 residues. The V segment lost 0 bases and the J segment 3 bases; nucleotides outside the gene matches: 10. CDR3 coding DNA: TGTGCCAGCAGTGAAGCCGATCGAGGGGGCAGGGACACTGAAGCTTTCTTT. This gives the protein CASSEADRGGRDTEAFF.

In its sample, this clonotype was seen a few times. The rearrangement uses TRBV5-1 and TRBJ2-5, with TRBD1 as a possible D gene (6 bases). V shed 3 bases and J shed 0 bases, with 12 bases lying between them. This CDR3 is 15 amino acids long. CDR1 is SGHRS, CDR2 YFSETQ, per germline. The CDR3 here is CASSSQRGYQETQYF. The CDR3 bases are TGCGCCAGCAGCTCGCAGAGGGGGTACCAAGAGACCCAGTACTTC.

The sample holds many counts of this clonotype. CDR3 sequence: CASSLRDRGPYNEQFF. The CDR3, as DNA: TGTGCCAGCAGCCTACGGGACAGGGGGCCGTACAATGAGCAGTTCTTC. The rearrangement uses TRBV12-3 or TRBV12-4 and TRBJ2-1, with 12 positions matching TRBD1. The V gene end was trimmed by 6 bases and the J gene end by 4 bases; junction bases not matched to a gene: 7. The CDR3 runs 16 residues.

V is TRBV24-1 and J is TRBJ2-7; 9 positions match TRBD1. This CDR3 contains 14 residues. V shed 5 bases and J 2 bases; nucleotides not matched to a gene: 3. Germline lookup yields CDR1 KGHDR and CDR2 SFDVKD. For the CDR3, the DNA is TGTGCCACCAGTGGGACAGGGGAACCCTACGAGCAGTACTTC. The encoded protein is CATSGTGEPYEQYF.

This clonotype was detected ten times or more. This rearrangement joins TRBV20-1 to TRBJ2-7, with D tentatively TRBD1 or TRBD2 (5 bases each). This CDR3 region has 14 residues. Germline CDR1 DFQATT, CDR2 SNEGSKA (reference sequence). Trimming cost V 0 bases and J 4 bases, with 13 bases left between them. DNA for the CDR3: TGCAGTGCTAGAGATCGGGCAGGGAGATACGAGCAGTACTTC. It yields the protein CSARDRAGRYEQYF.

This clonotype was counted ten times or more. The CDR3 is CASKYEGAHEQFF. Written as DNA, the CDR3 is TGTGCCAGCAAGTACGAGGGGGCGCATGAGCAGTTCTTC. The chain couples TRBV2 to TRBJ2-1; 7 bases fit TRBD1. With V trimmed by 7 bases and J by 8 bases, 8 bases remained unmatched. There are 13 residues in the CDR3. CDR1 and CDR2 (germline): SNHLY, FYNNEI.